The 25 T cell receptor beta chains listed next were all sequenced from one sample in a study of blood T cell repertoires in COVID-19. This table comes from immunoSEQ multiplex PCR, and its TCRdb copy is limited to in-frame clones, with some not included. The table includes 200,000 to 250,000 clones, 84% detected once. The sample consisted of peripheral blood. These receptors originate from a human donor in a cohort sampled during active COVID-19.

The chain couples TRBV3-1 (or the pseudogene TRBV3-2) to TRBJ2-5; 12 bases line up with TRBD2. CDR1 and CDR2 (germline): LGHDT, YNNKEL (reference sequence). This CDR3 comprises 15 residues. V shed 1 base and J 4 bases; nucleotides not matched to a gene: 1. CDR3 nucleotides: TGTGCCAGCAGCCAAGGGGGACTAGCGGGAGAGACCCAGTACTTC. Translation: CASSQGGLAGETQYF.

This clone was recorded only once. The chain employs TRBV24-1 and TRBJ2-1, with 9 bases that match TRBD2. V gave up 1 base and J gave up 8 bases; unmatched junction bases: 11. Germline CDR1 KGHDR, CDR2 SFDVKD. The CDR3 has 17 amino acids. The CDR3 DNA sequence: TGTGCCACCAGTGATTTAGGGGAGGGCCTAGCGGGATATGAGCAGTTCTTC. Its protein is CATSDLGEGLAGYEQFF.

V and J are TRBV9 and TRBJ2-5, with a weak D call TRBD2 (7 bases). There are 16 residues in the CDR3. Looked up from germline, CDR1 is SGDLS and CDR2 is YYNGEE. The ends were cut back, 0 bases at V and 7 bases at J, with 19 bases in the middle. The CDR3 DNA reads TGTGCCAGCAGCGTAGCCCCACTTGGGGGGGCGGGGACCCAGTACTTC. This codes for CASSVAPLGGAGTQYF.

This clone was detected ten times or more. This chain's CDR3 is CASTQGAGGRTGELFF. The CDR3 DNA follows: TGTGCCAGCACCCAAGGGGCGGGAGGACGCACCGGGGAGCTGTTTTTT. This chain joins TRBV7-8 and TRBJ2-2, with 8 bases fitting TRBD2. The junction had 11 bases not matched to a gene; V was cut back by 7 bases and J by 4 bases. Per the germline V gene, CDR1 is SGHVS and CDR2 is FQNEAQ. This CDR3 region has 16 residues.

The chain links TRBV7-2 to TRBJ2-6; a possible D gene is TRBD1 (6 bases). The V end lost 3 bases, the J end lost 0 bases, and 12 bases lay between the germline ends. Germline CDR1 and CDR2: SGHTA and FQGNSA. The CDR3 has 17 amino acids. The CDR3 loop is CASSLRQVLSGANVLTF. CDR3 DNA: TGTGCCAGCAGCTTGAGACAGGTCCTCTCTGGGGCCAACGTCCTGACTTTC.

This chain connects TRBV7-8 to TRBJ1-4; D unresolved. CDR1 SGHVS and CDR2 FQNEAQ come from the germline V gene. The CDR3 runs 17 residues. V was clipped by 7 bases and J by 3 bases, with 21 bases between them. CDR3 protein: CASTPRREVVANEKLFF. The CDR3, as DNA: TGTGCCAGCACCCCCCGCCGGGAAGTGGTTGCTAATGAAAAACTGTTTTTT.

DNA of the CDR3: TGCGCCAGCAGCCCGAACCCCACAGGGTCCTACGAGCAGTACTTC. Translating gives CASSPNPTGSYEQYF. The chain has TRBV5-1 and TRBJ2-7; D is possibly TRBD1 (6 bases). The V gene lost 4 bases and the J gene lost 1 base, with 15 bases spanning the gap. Germline V CDR1 and CDR2: SGHRS, YFSETQ. The CDR3 spans 15 residues.

The chain has TRBV6-4 and TRBJ1-2; no clear D gene. Germline CDR1 and CDR2: MRHNA and SNTAGT. CDR3 length: 17 amino acids. V lost 5 bases to trimming and J lost 0 bases, with 19 bases between them. CDR3 sequence reads: CASSFLAILVPNYGYTF. The CDR3 DNA reads TGTGCCAGCAGTTTTCTTGCTATTTTAGTCCCTAACTATGGCTACACCTTC.

Remarks on this clone: The sample contains more than one DNA sequence encoding this CDR3. V is TRBV7-2 and J is TRBJ2-1; 7 positions match TRBD1. Per germline, CDR1 SGHTA and CDR2 FQGNSA. The CDR3 loop spans 15 amino acids. With V trimmed by 3 bases and J by 1 base, 3 bases remained unmatched. CDR3 coding DNA: TGTGCCAGCAGCTTGGACAGGTCTTCCTACAATGAGCAGTTCTTC. It encodes CASSLDRSSYNEQFF.

The gene calls are TRBV2 and TRBJ1-5; TRBD1 matches at 9 bases. J lost 3 bases, V lost 4 bases, and 4 bases had no gene match. CDR3 size: 15 residues. CDR1 and CDR2 (germline): SNHLY, FYNNEI. The CDR3 loop is CASSVGTGNNQPQHF. CDR3 nucleotide sequence: TGTGCCAGCAGTGTGGGGACAGGGAACAATCAGCCCCAGCATTTT.

The CDR3 coding sequence is TGTGCCAGCAGCAAAGAGTCCCCAGGGGATGGCGGCTACACCTTC. Its protein product is CASSKESPGDGGYTF. The chain uses TRBV21-1 and TRBJ1-2; the D call in the table, TRBD1, was not verified against the DNA. TRBV21-1 is described as a pseudogene. The CDR3 is 15 amino acids.

This chain links TRBV28 with TRBJ2-3; 9 positions agree with TRBD1. The germline gives CDR1 MDHEN, CDR2 SYDVKM. The junction had 7 bases not matched to a gene; V was cut back by 3 bases and J by 3 bases. CDR3 length: 16 residues. The DNA of the CDR3 is TGTGCCAGCAGTTTTTTGGGACAGGGTAATACAGATACGCAGTATTTT. Translating it yields CASSFLGQGNTDTQYF.

The J gene is TRBJ1-3, the V gene TRBV28; 9 positions match TRBD1. This CDR3 is built from 13 residues. V trimming: 5 bases; J trimming: 8 bases; junction bases outside the gene matches: 4. Per germline, CDR1 MDHEN and CDR2 SYDVKM. The CDR3 region is CASSGTGLDTIYF. The CDR3 DNA reads as TGTGCCAGCAGTGGGACAGGGCTGGACACCATATATTTT.

The chain uses TRBV3-1 (or the pseudogene TRBV3-2) and TRBJ1-4; 11 bases match TRBD1. Germline CDR1 and CDR2: LGHDT and YNNKEL (reference sequence). V lost 0 bases to trimming and J lost 14 bases; unmatched junction nucleotides: 8. The CDR3 covers 15 residues. CDR3 nucleotides: TGTGCCAGCAGCCAAGAGGACAGGGGGCTACTCGCGCTGTTTTTT. Encoded protein: CASSQEDRGLLALFF.

The chain carries TRBV29-1 and TRBJ2-1; 7 nucleotides agree with TRBD2. The germline CDR1 and CDR2 sequences are SQVTM and ANQGSEA. The CDR3 spans 14 residues. The junction had 7 bases not matched to a gene; V was cut back by 6 bases and J by 2 bases. The CDR3 nucleotides read TGCAGCGTCAAGGGAGCGGGAACCTACAATGAGCAGTTCTTC. Translation: CSVKGAGTYNEQFF.

The chain links TRBV19 to TRBJ2-1, with TRBD1 as a possible D gene (6 bases). This CDR3 has 14 residues. CDR1 is LNHDA and CDR2 is SQIVND in the germline V gene (reference sequence). V was clipped by 4 bases and J by 3 bases, with 10 bases between them. CDR3 coding DNA: TGTGCCAGTAGTACCGGACAGATCTACAATGAGCAGTTCTTC. Residues: CASSTGQIYNEQFF.

This chain uses TRBV28 with TRBJ1-6; possible D gene TRBD1, 5 bases. Germline lookup yields CDR1 MDHEN and CDR2 SYDVKM. V dropped 6 bases and J dropped 10 bases, with 16 bases sitting between them. The CDR3 totals 14 residues. The CDR3 DNA reads TGTGCCAGCAGGGAGCAGGGTTTTCGATCACCCCTCCACTTT. Protein product: CASREQGFRSPLHF.

DNA for the CDR3: TGTGCCAGCAGTTTAGGGGGGGGCCGTCGGGAGCAGTACTTC. Residues: CASSLGGGRREQYF. The chain joins TRBV27 to TRBJ2-7; D is possibly TRBD2 (7 bases). The length of the CDR3 is 14 residues. V shed 2 bases and J shed 7 bases, with 15 bases lying between them. The germline V gene encodes CDR1 MNHEY and CDR2 SMNVEV (reference sequence).

This clone has only a few counts. This chain links TRBV13 with TRBJ2-7; TRBD1 agrees at 7 bases. The CDR3 runs to 15 residues. Germline loops: CDR1 PRHDT, CDR2 FYEKMQ (reference sequence). With 0 bases clipped from V and 2 bases from J, the junction kept 4 bases outside the gene matches. The CDR3 loop reads CASSLGTGLTYEQYF. CDR3 DNA sequence: TGTGCCAGCAGCTTAGGGACAGGGCTCACCTACGAGCAGTACTTC.

This clone was observed a single time. The chain combines TRBV19 with TRBJ2-2; 9 positions match TRBD1. The ends lost 4 bases at V and 6 bases at J; junction bases unmatched: 3. The CDR3 loop spans 14 amino acids. From germline, CDR1 is LNHDA and CDR2 SQIVND (reference sequence). CDR3: CASSKGQGSGELFF. The DNA of the CDR3 is TGTGCCAGTAGTAAGGGACAGGGCTCCGGGGAGCTGTTTTTT.

The gene calls are TRBV4-2 and TRBJ2-5; 7 positions agree with TRBD2. Trimming at V came to 0 bases and at J to 5 bases, leaving 3 bases not matched to a gene. The CDR3 length is 14 residues. CDR1 and CDR2 from the germline V gene are LGHNA and YNFKEQ. Written as DNA, the CDR3 is TGTGCCAGCAGCCAAGACTGGGGGGGGGAGACCCAGTACTTC. Amino acids: CASSQDWGGETQYF.

About this clone itself: This same CDR3 is encoded by further DNA sequences in the sample. The V call is TRBV30, the J call TRBJ1-5; TRBD1 is a possible D gene (5 bases). The CDR3 is made up of 12 amino acids. CDR1 is GTSNPN and CDR2 is SVGIG in the germline V gene (reference sequence). V was shortened by 0 bases and J by 7 bases, with 7 bases between the two germline ends. In DNA form, the CDR3 reads TGTGCCTGGAGTGTTCAGGGCCAGCCCCAGCATTTT. Translating gives CAWSVQGQPQHF.

The J gene is TRBJ2-1, the V gene TRBV18; D may be TRBD1 (5 bases). The CDR3 consists of 12 residues. Per germline, CDR1 KGHSH and CDR2 LQKENI. V was trimmed by 3 bases and J by 10 bases, leaving 10 bases between them. The CDR3 sequence: CASSPPHREQFF. CDR3 bases: TGTGCCAGCTCACCCCCCCACAGGGAGCAGTTCTTC.

The V and J genes are TRBV6-1 and TRBJ2-3; 7 nucleotides agree with TRBD2. Germline lookup yields CDR1 MNHNS and CDR2 SASEGT. CDR3 length: 15 residues. Trimming took 2 bases from V and 2 from J; bases not matched to a gene: 4. CDR3 nucleotides: TGTGCCAGCAGTGAACTAGCGGCAGTCACAGATACGCAGTATTTT. It codes for CASSELAAVTDTQYF.

This chain uses TRBV3-1 (or the pseudogene TRBV3-2) with TRBJ1-1, with 8 positions matching TRBD1. This CDR3 contains 15 residues. The V segment lost 4 bases and the J segment 3 bases; nucleotides outside the gene matches: 7. Germline V CDR1 and CDR2: LGHDT, YNNKEL (reference sequence). The CDR3 sequence: CASSLRGQGDTEAFF. For the CDR3, the DNA is TGTGCCAGCAGCCTCCGAGGACAGGGTGACACTGAAGCTTTCTTT.